This record looks at one TCR beta chain sequence and its context. Its specificity is not known. The sample comes from a study of blood T cells in healthy people across ages. Notes on the study in general: Naive T cell percentage by flow cytometry tracked strongly with beta diversity. Donors of long life had a larger count of naive CD4+ cells and greater diversity than aged donors. With donor CMV status unknown, expanded clonotype changes were possibly confounded.

The CDR3 runs 10 residues. V was trimmed by 6 bases and J by 5 bases, leaving 6 bases between them. CDR1 is DFQATT and CDR2 is SNEGSKA in the germline V gene (reference sequence). Donors each provided 7.5 to 10 milliliters of peripheral blood. Together with a sample-barcoded 5' primer, a J-beta primer mix was included in a second PCR lasting roughly 6 to 12 cycles. TCRdb reprocessed the 5' RACE reads with MiXCR, giving one entry per CDR3 protein. The table shows roughly 640,000 distinct CDR3 sequences, with about 30% occurring only once. The specimen was blood. The chain is built from TRBV20-1 and TRBJ2-3, with a tentative D call TRBD2 (6 bases). This TCR derives from a woman aged 80 or over in good health. As DNA, the CDR3 is TGCAGTGCAGCGGGAGATACGCAGTATTTT. Amino acid sequence: CSAAGDTQYF.